This T cell receptor (beta chain) is drawn from a study of shared clonotypes between healthy human individuals. At the level of the study: The cohort comprised a couple of women and three men. Their ages spanned 18 to 49 years.

Sequenced by immunoSEQ multiplex PCR; TCRdb stores in-frame clones only, minus some. The data contain millions of clones, approximately 92% of them singletons. Only a few counts were recorded for this clone. V gave up 2 bases and J gave up 4 bases, with 12 bases separating them. Germline V CDR1 and CDR2: MDHEN, SYDVKM. The CDR3 loop spans 15 amino acids. The source material was naive CD4+ T cells sorted from blood. The subset denotes: CD45RA+ positively selected. This clonotype was sampled from a man aged 18-30 years in good health. This chain uses TRBV28 with TRBJ1-5, with D perhaps matching TRBD1 (5 bases). The CDR3 reads CASSLRHQGNQPQHF. CDR3 in DNA: TGTGCCAGCAGTTTACGCCATCAGGGTAATCAGCCCCAGCATTTT. The whole variable domain, remainder taken from reference TRBV28 and TRBJ1-5, is DVKVTQSSRYLVKRTGEKVFLECVQDMDHENMFWYRQDPGLGLRLIYFSYDVKMKEKGDIPEGYSVSREKKERFSLILESASTNQTSMYLCASSLRHQGNQPQHFGDGTRLSIL.